Presented here are 15 T cell receptor beta chains from one specimen sequenced in a study of T cells in Graves' hyperthyroidism and ophthalmopathy. From RNA transcripts, TCR beta CDR3 regions were amplified. HTBI primers were the set used in a first-round RT-PCR of the TCR CDR3. TCRdb re-derived calls from the multiplex PCR reads in MiXCR, one entry per CDR3 protein. This table has roughly 180,000 distinct CDR3 sequences, about a tenth appearing once. Sequenced input: blood. All receptors derive from a woman aged 18-35 years with Graves' hyperthyroidism that later progressed to Graves' ophthalmopathy.

This clonotype was detected many times. The J gene is TRBJ2-2, the V gene TRBV2, with a tentative D call TRBD2 (6 bases). V gave up 7 bases and J gave up 5 bases, with 20 bases separating them. The CDR3 sequence is 16 residues long. Germline V gene lookup returns CDR1 SNHLY and CDR2 FYNNEI. The CDR3 sequence: CASMALGLASTGELFF. The CDR3 nucleotides read TGTGCCAGCATGGCCTTGGGCCTAGCGAGTACCGGGGAGCTGTTTTTT. Supplemented by reference TRBV2 and TRBJ2-2, the full variable domain reads EPEVTQTPSHQVTQMGQEVILRCVPISNHLYFYWYRQILGQKVEFLVSFYNNEISEKSEIFDDQFSVERPDGSNFTLKIRSTKLEDSAMYFCASMALGLASTGELFFGEGSRLTVL.

The sample holds many counts of this clonotype. The chain joins TRBV20-1 to TRBJ2-2; TRBD2 is a possible D gene (5 bases). Trimming pared 5 bases from V and 2 bases from J, leaving 18 bases between. Germline V CDR1 and CDR2: DFQATT, SNEGSKA (reference sequence). There are 16 residues in the CDR3. The CDR3 is CSAPHSEGANTGELFF. The CDR3 DNA follows: TGCAGTGCTCCCCACTCCGAGGGAGCTAACACCGGGGAGCTGTTTTTT.

This clonotype was detected a few times. The rearrangement joins TRBV3-1 to TRBJ1-2; no firm D call. The CDR3 spans 16 residues. The germline V gene encodes CDR1 LGHDT and CDR2 YNNKEL (reference sequence). Trimming cost V 0 bases and J 8 bases, with 19 bases left between them. This CDR3 reads CASSQEWREQGKGYTF. Here the CDR3 DNA reads TGTGCCAGCAGCCAAGAATGGAGGGAGCAAGGAAAGGGCTACACCTTC. Complete variable domain (other parts from reference TRBV3-1 and TRBJ1-2): DTAVSQTPKYLVTQMGNDKSIKCEQNLGHDTMYWYKQDSKKFLKIMFSYNNKELIINETVPNRFSPKSPDKAHLNLHINSLELGDSAVYFCASSQEWREQGKGYTFGSGTRLTVV.

The sample holds a few counts of this clonotype. The V and J genes are TRBV6-4 and TRBJ2-6; D may be TRBD2 (5 bases). The CDR3 runs 16 residues. V was shortened by 0 bases and J by 0 bases, with 6 bases between the two germline ends. Germline-derived CDR1 and CDR2 are MRHNA and SNTAGT. DNA for the CDR3: TGTGCCAGCAGTGACTCTGCGGGCTCTGGGGCCAACGTCCTGACTTTC. Translated: CASSDSAGSGANVLTF.

This clonotype was observed many times. This sequence joins TRBV29-1 and TRBJ1-3; the D is unclear. Trimming cost V 2 bases and J 1 base, with 12 bases left between them. The CDR3 is made up of 15 amino acids. CDR1 SQVTM and CDR2 ANQGSEA come from the germline V gene. The DNA for the CDR3 is TGCAGCGTTGAAAAGGCGTTCGGATCTGGAAACACCATATATTTT. Protein product: CSVEKAFGSGNTIYF.

Ten or more counts support this clonotype. This chain connects TRBV6-1 to TRBJ2-3; tentatively, D is TRBD1 (5 bases). Germline lookup yields CDR1 MNHNS and CDR2 SASEGT. The V end lost 8 bases, the J end lost 0 bases, and 9 bases lay between the germline ends. The CDR3 has 13 residues. In nucleotides, the CDR3 is TGTGCCAGCTTGCAGGGTAGCACAGATACGCAGTATTTT. Its translation: CASLQGSTDTQYF.

This clonotype appeared many times. Its ends do not fully match the called genes, so a read error is possible. The CDR3 sequence is CRARTSSGGAILETQYF. CDR3 bases: TGCAGGGCTAGAACGTCTAGCGGGGGGGCAATTCTTGAGACCCAGTACTTC. The rearrangement uses TRBV20-1 and TRBJ2-5; 12 positions match TRBD2. The CDR3 has 17 amino acids. Germline V CDR1 and CDR2: DFQATT, SNEGSKA (reference sequence).

The sample holds a few counts of this clonotype. The chain employs TRBV30 and TRBJ1-4; D is perhaps TRBD1 (5 bases). The CDR3 totals 13 residues. Germline V gives CDR1 GTSNPN, CDR2 SVGIG (reference sequence). Trimming stripped 5 bases from V and 5 bases from J, with 12 bases between. The CDR3 loop reads CAWGTDLNEKLFF. DNA for the CDR3: TGTGCCTGGGGGACGGACCTAAATGAAAAACTGTTTTTT.

The sample holds many counts of this clonotype. CDR3 amino acids: CASSPTGGADSPLHF. CDR3 sequence (DNA): TGTGCCAGCTCACCCACTGGGGGCGCGGATTCACCCCTCCACTTT. The V call is TRBV18, the J call TRBJ1-6; a possible D gene is TRBD1 (6 bases). The V gene's germline CDR1 is KGHSH and CDR2 LQKENI. This CDR3 has 15 residues. The V and J ends lost 3 bases and 8 bases respectively, with 14 bases between them.

This clonotype was seen repeatedly, ten times or more. This rearrangement joins TRBV11-2 to TRBJ1-3; D is uncertain. V lost 3 bases and J lost 1, with 4 bases in between. Germline CDR1 is SGHAT and CDR2 is FQNNGV. The CDR3 is made up of 13 amino acids. The CDR3 sequence is CASSFVSGNTIYF. Here the CDR3 DNA reads TGTGCCAGCAGCTTCGTATCTGGAAACACCATATATTTT.

This clonotype showed up many times. J is TRBJ2-7 and V is TRBV29-1; D call uncertain. The CDR3 is made up of 13 amino acids. Germline assignment: CDR1 SQVTM and CDR2 ANQGSEA. Trimming pared 4 bases from V and 1 base from J, leaving 11 bases between. This CDR3 reads CSVVGGESYEQYF. CDR3 coding DNA: TGCAGCGTTGTGGGCGGTGAGTCCTACGAGCAGTACTTC.

V gene TRBV30 combines with J gene TRBJ1-1; tentative D call: TRBD1 (6 bases). V lost 6 bases and J 6 bases, leaving 17 bases between the germline ends. Germline V gives CDR1 GTSNPN, CDR2 SVGIG (reference sequence). CDR3 length equals 13 residues. The CDR3 DNA reads as TGTGCCTGTCGGGGGCAGGGTAACGCTGAAGCTTTCTTT. Its protein is CACRGQGNAEAFF.

The V call is TRBV15, the J call TRBJ2-7, with 10 bases matching TRBD2. The CDR3 contains 15 residues. Germline CDR1 LNHNV, CDR2 YYDKDF (reference sequence). Unmatched junction bases numbered 2, after V lost 3 bases and J lost 0 bases. This chain's CDR3 is CATSRLAGGSYEQYF. CDR3 nucleotide sequence: TGTGCCACCAGCAGGTTAGCGGGAGGCTCCTACGAGCAGTACTTC.

This clonotype was recorded a few times. This chain uses TRBV9 with TRBJ2-3; maybe TRBD1 (5 bases). Germline V gene data show CDR1 as SGDLS and CDR2 as YYNGEE. Trimming took off 5 bases at V and 1 base at J, with 8 bases between the two ends. The CDR3 is 13 residues long. As DNA, the CDR3 is TGTGCCAGCAGTCCAGGGCGCACAGATACGCAGTATTTT. This codes for CASSPGRTDTQYF.

The table lists this clonotype with many counts. The J gene is TRBJ1-6, the V gene TRBV28; TRBD1 matches at 7 bases. The CDR3 length is 19 residues. The V and J ends lost 4 bases and 7 bases, in that order; junction bases with no gene match: 19. Germline-derived CDR1 and CDR2 are MDHEN and SYDVKM. The CDR3 DNA follows: TGTGCCAGCAGTTACGTCCGACAGGGCCTAGTTTCCAAAAATTCACCCCTCCACTTT. It codes for CASSYVRQGLVSKNSPLHF.